The sequence of this TCR beta chain was determined in a study of T cell responses to AZD1222 COVID-19 vaccine. Study observations and caveats: AZD1222 recipients seropositive at baseline numbered only 6 or 7.

Concerning this clone itself: The antigen remains unidentified.

Using immunoSEQ multiplex PCR, the repertoire was profiled, and TCRdb retains in-frame clones only, with some absent. The table includes about 120,000 clones, about 93% detected once. CDR3 length: 10 residues. Germline V CDR1 and CDR2: DFQATT, SNEGSKA (reference sequence). V gave up 5 bases and J gave up 9 bases, with 8 bases separating them. This chain joins TRBV20-1 and TRBJ2-1; D gene unclear. This sequence originates from an adult who received the MenACWY meningococcal vaccine as a control. The sequencing here drew on peripheral blood, taken 28 days after the second dose of the MenACWY control vaccine. For the CDR3, the DNA is TGCAGTGCTGAAAGATCTGAGCAGTTCTTC. It encodes CSAERSEQFF.